Below are 22 T cell receptor beta chains sequenced from a single sample in a study of blood T cells in healthy people across ages (dated by TCRdb to between 2014 and 2016). Library method: 5' RACE. These reads were obtained on an Illumina HiSeq 2500. A second PCR of about 6 to 12 cycles was run with a J-beta primer mix and a sample-barcoded 5' primer. TCRdb itself trimmed the public reads at Q25 with fastp, ran MiXCR and retained productive beta chains. For every CDR3 protein sequence, its rows merge into one entry that carries the most common genes and DNA. The table for this sample lists 650,000 to 1,000,000 distinct CDR3 sequences; roughly 40% of them were counted only once. The ten largest account for 10% to 15% of the sample. The sample comprised blood. All receptors derive from a man aged 18 to 30 in good health.

The sample holds a few counts of this clonotype. V and J are TRBV20-1 and TRBJ2-3, with 8 bases matching TRBD1. With V trimmed by 7 bases and J by 4 bases, 4 bases remained unmatched. Germline V gives CDR1 DFQATT, CDR2 SNEGSKA (reference sequence). There are 12 residues in the CDR3. CDR3 sequence reads: CSGRGQADTQYF. The DNA for the CDR3 is TGCAGTGGCAGGGGGCAGGCAGATACGCAGTATTTT.

The chain is built from TRBV5-1 and TRBJ2-5; 12 bases are shared with TRBD2. V lost 4 bases, J lost 11 bases, and 12 bases stayed unmatched. Germline V gene sequence: CDR1 SGHRS, CDR2 YFSETQ. There are 15 residues in the CDR3. The CDR3 protein is CASSPGLAGTNEQYF. In DNA form, the CDR3 reads TGCGCCAGCAGCCCGGGACTAGCGGGTACCAATGAGCAGTACTTC.

This clonotype was detected a few times. The chain is built from TRBV5-1 and TRBJ2-1, with 7 bases matching TRBD1. The junction had 9 bases not matched to a gene; V was cut back by 0 bases and J by 15 bases. Germline CDR1 reads SGHRS; CDR2 reads YFSETQ. The CDR3 totals 13 residues. This chain's CDR3 is CASSLDRGRDVFF. In DNA form, the CDR3 reads TGCGCCAGCAGCTTGGACAGGGGACGAGATGTGTTCTTC.

This clonotype was detected only a few times. The chain combines TRBV7-6 with TRBJ2-1; 10 bases line up with TRBD2. Germline trimming cut 2 bases from V and 6 bases from J; bases unmatched to any gene: 7. The germline V gene encodes CDR1 SGHVS and CDR2 FNYEAQ. CDR3 length: 16 amino acids. The CDR3 region has the DNA TGTGCCAGCAGCTTATTAGCGGGGGGCCAGACCAATGAGCAGTTCTTC. Translation gives CASSLLAGGQTNEQFF.

This clonotype was picked up many times. This chain joins TRBV6-1 and TRBJ1-2; tentative D call: TRBD1 (6 bases). This CDR3 spans 19 amino acids. The V gene's germline CDR1 is MNHNS and CDR2 SASEGT. V was pared by 8 bases and J by 5 bases, with 33 bases between. CDR3 loop: CASFQEGQKFLGKVYGYTF. CDR3 nucleotides: TGTGCCAGCTTCCAAGAGGGACAAAAATTCCTGGGTAAAGTGTATGGCTACACCTTC.

With regard to this clonotype: One base away lies a much larger clone, so this may be a sequencing read error. This chain links TRBV20-1 with TRBJ2-1; D call uncertain. V was shortened by 2 bases and J by 13 bases, with 9 bases between the two germline ends. This CDR3 has 10 residues. Germline V gene lookup returns CDR1 DFQATT and CDR2 SNEGSKA (reference sequence). The CDR3 loop is CSARIETQFF. The CDR3 nucleotides read TGCAGTGCTAGAATCGAGACCCAGTTCTTC.

With respect to this clonotype: The junction differs from germline at one of its ends, possibly a read error. The chain is built from TRBV6-6 and TRBJ2-3; 9 nucleotides line up with TRBD2. Germline-derived CDR1 and CDR2 are MNHNY and SVGAGI (reference sequence). The CDR3 has 15 residues. The CDR3, as DNA: TGCGCCAGCAGTTACGCGGGGGGGCCCCCAGATACGCAGTATTTT. It codes for CASSYAGGPPDTQYF.

Comment on this clonotype: Just one base apart from a much larger clone, this may be a read error. The CDR3 loop reads CACSTGGGYGYTF. The CDR3 nucleotides read TGTGCCTGCAGTACAGGGGGCGGCTATGGCTACACCTTC. The rearrangement uses TRBV12-3 or TRBV12-4 and TRBJ1-2; 9 positions match TRBD1. The CDR3 covers 13 residues.

Only a few counts were recorded for this clonotype. The rearrangement joins TRBV29-1 to TRBJ2-1; TRBD1 matches at 8 bases. Germline V gene sequence: CDR1 SQVTM, CDR2 ANQGSEA. The CDR3 runs to 13 residues. V lost 6 bases to trimming and J lost 12 bases; unmatched junction nucleotides: 13. In DNA, the CDR3 is TGCAGCGTGGAAACAGGGGGGCATAGCGGGCAGTTCTTC. Amino acid sequence: CSVETGGHSGQFF.

The CDR3 DNA reads as TGTGCCAGCAGCCAAAAGACAGGGTTGGGAACAGATACGCAGTATTTT. It yields the protein CASSQKTGLGTDTQYF. The V call is TRBV14, the J call TRBJ2-3, with 7 positions matching TRBD1. This CDR3 spans 16 amino acids. The ends lost 2 bases at V and 3 bases at J; junction bases unmatched: 8. The V gene's germline CDR1 is SGHDN and CDR2 FVKESK.

This clonotype has more than one count but fewer than ten. The rearrangement joins TRBV25-1 to TRBJ2-7, with D possibly called TRBD1 or TRBD2 (5 bases each). Germline V gives CDR1 MGHDK, CDR2 SYGVNS. V lost 6 bases, J lost 1 base, and 7 bases lay in between. The length of the CDR3 is 12 residues. The CDR3 bases are TGTGCCAGCAGCTGGGGGTCCTACGAGCAGTACTTC. Protein sequence: CASSWGSYEQYF.

On this clonotype: A much more abundant neighbour one base away suggests this may be a read error. V is TRBV12-3 or TRBV12-4 and J is TRBJ2-3; D gene uncertain. Trimming removed 3 bases from V and 3 bases from J, with 10 bases in between. CDR3 size: 14 residues. The CDR3 loop is CASSFGDGTDTQYF. In DNA, the CDR3 is TGTGCCAGCAGTTTTGGGGATGGGACAGATACGCAGTATTTT.

The rearrangement links TRBV4-3 to TRBJ2-1; D is possibly TRBD1 (6 bases). TRBJ2-7 explains the end of the DNA better; the J call may be wrong. This CDR3 region has 16 residues. Germline-derived CDR1 and CDR2 are LGHNA and YSLEER. The CDR3 spells CASSQDLGDIYNEQYF. The DNA for the CDR3 is TGCGCCAGCAGCCAAGATTTGGGGGACATTTACAATGAGCAGTACTTC.

This clonotype was counted a few times. The V and J genes are TRBV18 and TRBJ1-2, with 9 bases that match TRBD1. Germline-derived CDR1 and CDR2 are KGHSH and LQKENI. This CDR3 spans 14 amino acids. J was trimmed by 4 bases and V by 5 bases; bases with no gene match: 5. The CDR3 here is CASSGTGNLYGYTF. CDR3 sequence (DNA): TGTGCCAGCTCAGGGACAGGGAACCTCTATGGCTACACCTTC.

The rearrangement joins TRBV4-1 to TRBJ2-4; D not certain. The germline V gene has CDR1 MGHRA and CDR2 YSYEKL. This CDR3 contains 12 residues. V lost 0 bases and J 9 bases, leaving 6 bases between the germline ends. In DNA form, the CDR3 reads TGCGCCAGCAGCCAAGATACTGGCATTCAGTACTTC. This encodes CASSQDTGIQYF.

This clonotype was picked up a small number of times. The chain has TRBV7-2 and TRBJ1-2, with D perhaps TRBD1 (6 bases). Trimming stripped 5 bases from V and 4 bases from J, with 11 bases between. This CDR3 is 13 amino acids long. Per the germline V gene, CDR1 is SGHTA and CDR2 is FQGNSA. As DNA, the CDR3 is TGTGCCAGCAGCGCTGGGACATTCTATGGCTACACCTTC. It codes for CASSAGTFYGYTF.

Regarding this clonotype: Just one base apart from a much larger clone, this may be a read error. The chain employs TRBV6-5 and TRBJ1-2; maybe TRBD1 (6 bases). This CDR3 has 14 residues. V gave up 6 bases and J gave up 1 base, with 12 bases separating them. Germline values: CDR1 MNHEY, CDR2 SVGAGI. For the CDR3, the DNA is TGTGCCAGCAGGGACTTGGACAGTAACTATGGCTACACCTTC. Its translation is CASRDLDSNYGYTF.

As to this clonotype: The junction and the germline gene differ at one end; a read error may be behind it. The chain joins TRBV3-1 to TRBJ1-3, with unresolved D. Germline CDR1 reads LGHDT; CDR2 reads YNNKEL (reference sequence). The length of the CDR3 is 16 residues. CDR3 sequence reads: CASSQAGGLAGNIIYF. CDR3 DNA: TGTGCCAGCAGCCAAGCCGGCGGCCTCGCTGGAAACATCATATATTTT.

This chain links TRBV12-3 or TRBV12-4 with TRBJ1-1; D unresolved. Trimming took 7 bases from V and 6 from J, leaving 9 bases between them. The CDR3 loop spans 11 amino acids. The CDR3 here is CASNTGAEAFF. The CDR3 DNA follows: TGTGCCAGCAACACGGGAGCTGAAGCTTTCTTT.

This chain joins TRBV20-1 and TRBJ2-5; 10 bases are a match to TRBD1. Trimming at V came to 3 bases and at J to 6 bases, leaving 10 bases not matched to a gene. Germline V gives CDR1 DFQATT, CDR2 SNEGSKA (reference sequence). The CDR3 runs 15 residues. CDR3 nucleotides: TGCAGTGCTAGTGTTGTCGGACAGGGGGGTAAGACCCAGTACTTC. This encodes CSASVVGQGGKTQYF.

The chain links TRBV6-2 or TRBV6-3 to TRBJ2-3; tentatively, D is TRBD1 or TRBD2 (5 bases each). V was shortened by 0 bases and J by 6 bases, with 16 bases between the two germline ends. Germline V gives CDR1 MNHEY, CDR2 SVGEGT. The CDR3 consists of 16 residues. CDR3 residues: CASSYSFRDGADTQYF. The DNA for the CDR3 is TGTGCCAGCAGTTACTCGTTCCGCGACGGGGCCGATACGCAGTATTTT.

The chain has TRBV3-1 and TRBJ2-1, with 11 bases lining up with TRBD2. CDR1 is LGHDT and CDR2 is YNNKEL in the germline V gene (reference sequence). Losses at the gene ends were 4 bases for V and 10 bases for J; bases not matched to a gene: 6. This CDR3 is 14 amino acids long. CDR3 DNA: TGTGCCAGCAGCCCCTTTCTAGCGGGGGGCGAGCAGTTCTTC. It yields the protein CASSPFLAGGEQFF.